The subject of this entry is one T cell receptor beta chain. These data are taken from a study of blood T cell repertoires in COVID-19. Overall study: PBMCs, B-cell-depleted T cells, or T cells provided the cDNA or gDNA that made up the material.

Methods used by the authors: Counts of nucleated cells, estimated from reference gene primer amplification, were obtained. TCRdb's table, derived via immunoSEQ multiplex PCR, lists solely in-frame clones and lacks some. V and J calls plus clone size are reproduced from that table; the DNA served to infer D and trimming. The data show 300,000 to 400,000 clones, around 89% seen once. The Seattle patients, enrolled during active infection, were followed longitudinally. Input material: peripheral blood. This TCR came from a woman in her 30s with COVID-19, enrolled during active disease.

CDR3 sequence reads: CASSIITDTQYF. The CDR3 DNA is TGCGCCAGCAGCATAATCACAGATACGCAGTATTTT. The V call is TRBV5-1, the J call TRBJ2-3; no reliable D call. This CDR3 is 12 amino acids long. Trimming left V 4 bases short and J 2 bases short, with 5 bases between. Germline V lookup: CDR1 SGHRS, CDR2 YFSETQ.